This T cell receptor (beta chain) was recovered during a study of cytotoxic CD8 clonotypes in ibrutinib-treated CLL. Turning to the study itself: Patient counts were about a dozen relapsed/refractory, roughly 15 treatment-naive and around 18 IGHV unmutated. Notes on the study in general: Researchers report that baseline clonality outpaced age-matched healthy donors and tracked circulating CD8+ T-cell counts.

A 1 in 200,000 to 1 in 1 million T cell depth was the sequencing target. TCRdb's table, derived via immunoSEQ multiplex PCR, lists solely in-frame clones and lacks some. The sample contains a few hundred thousand clones, about 80% of which appear only once. To note about this clone: The antigen remains undetermined.

Germline-derived CDR1 and CDR2 are LNHDA and SQIVND (reference sequence). The CDR3 extends over 15 amino acids. Trimming cost V 4 bases and J 3 bases, with 16 bases left between them. Sequences were derived from PBMCs, sampled before ibrutinib treatment. The clonotype was recovered from a human donor with chronic lymphocytic leukemia. The rearrangement joins TRBV19 to TRBJ2-7; TRBD1 is a possible D gene (5 bases). In nucleotides, the CDR3 is TGTGCCAGTAGTACTCCGGGCAGGGCCCACTACGAGCAGTACTTC. The encoded protein is CASSTPGRAHYEQYF.